The clone carrying this T cell receptor beta chain was found many times. The germline V gene has CDR1 WNHNN and CDR2 SYGVQD (reference sequence). Trimming stripped 3 bases from V and 6 bases from J, with 20 bases between. The CDR3 consists of 17 residues. Healthy donors had no documented immune events, such as infections, while sampled. These data belong to a study of identifying expanded T cells in peripheral blood. Produced via immunoSEQ multiplex PCR; TCRdb's table is partial and in-frame only. The sample holds approximately 83,000 clones; approximately 81% are singletons and the top ten take roughly 4%.

The receptor's source is a person aged 18 to 69 in good health. The chain joins TRBV10-1 to TRBJ2-2; no clear D. The sequenced sample was blood. The CDR3, as DNA: TGCGCCAGCAGTGACAACTTGCTAGGTTCCTTGGCCGGGGAGCTGTTTTTT. Protein product: CASSDNLLGSLAGELFF.